The present TCR beta chain was sequenced within a study of cytomegalovirus exposure and HLA in healthy donors. PCR was performed using 60 Vbeta and 13 Jbeta primers. Produced via immunoSEQ multiplex PCR; TCRdb's table is partial and in-frame only. The data show 90,000 to 140,000 clones, approximately 12% seen once. Sequencing was performed on PBMCs. This receptor was taken from a man aged 40-49 years in good health and CMV-seropositive.

The CDR3 protein is CASSGDPNSNQPQHF. CDR3 nucleotide sequence: TGTGCCAGCAGCGGGGATCCTAATAGCAATCAGCCCCAGCATTTT. The chain employs TRBV2 and TRBJ1-5; D remains unclear. CDR1 is SNHLY and CDR2 is FYNNEI in the germline V gene. The V and J ends lost 6 bases and 0 bases respectively, with 12 bases between them. This CDR3 contains 15 residues.